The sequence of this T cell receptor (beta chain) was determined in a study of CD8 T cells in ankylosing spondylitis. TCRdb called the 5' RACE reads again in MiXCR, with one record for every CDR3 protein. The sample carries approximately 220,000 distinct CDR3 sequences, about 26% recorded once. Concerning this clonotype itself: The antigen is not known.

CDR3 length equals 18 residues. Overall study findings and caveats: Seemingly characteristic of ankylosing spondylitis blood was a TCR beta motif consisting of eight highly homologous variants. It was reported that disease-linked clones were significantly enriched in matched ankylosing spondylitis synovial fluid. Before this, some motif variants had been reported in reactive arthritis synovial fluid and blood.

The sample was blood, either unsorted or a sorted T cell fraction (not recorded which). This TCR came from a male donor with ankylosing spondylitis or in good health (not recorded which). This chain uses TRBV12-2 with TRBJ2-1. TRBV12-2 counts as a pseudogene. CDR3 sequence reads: CASRPRLEGFSSYNEQFF. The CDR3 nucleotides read TGTGCAAGTCGCCCCCGTCTTGAAGGTTTCAGCTCCTACAATGAGCAGTTCTTC.